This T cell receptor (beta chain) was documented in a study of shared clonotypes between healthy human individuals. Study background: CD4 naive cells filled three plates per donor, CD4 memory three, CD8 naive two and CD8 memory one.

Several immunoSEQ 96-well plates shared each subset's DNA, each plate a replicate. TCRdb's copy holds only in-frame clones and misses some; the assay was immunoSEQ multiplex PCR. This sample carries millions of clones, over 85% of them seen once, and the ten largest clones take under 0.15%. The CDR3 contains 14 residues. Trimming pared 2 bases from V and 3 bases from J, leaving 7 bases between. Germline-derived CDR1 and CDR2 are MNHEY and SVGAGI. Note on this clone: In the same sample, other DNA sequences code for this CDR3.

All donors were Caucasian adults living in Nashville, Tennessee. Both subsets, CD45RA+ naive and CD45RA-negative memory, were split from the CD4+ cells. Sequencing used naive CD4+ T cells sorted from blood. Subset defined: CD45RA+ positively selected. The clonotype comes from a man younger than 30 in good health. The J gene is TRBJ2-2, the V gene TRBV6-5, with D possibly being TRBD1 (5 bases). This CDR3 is CASSYQGYTGELFF. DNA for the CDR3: TGTGCCAGCAGTTACCAGGGATACACCGGGGAGCTGTTTTTT.